These T cell receptor beta chains were read from a single sample in a study of T cells in Graves' hyperthyroidism and ophthalmopathy. In TCRdb, the multiplex PCR reads were re-called with MiXCR into one record per CDR3 protein. There are about 210,000 distinct CDR3 sequences in the sample; approximately 16% occur only once, and roughly two fifths lies in the top ten. Sequenced material: blood. The source of these receptors is a man aged 35 to 55 with Graves' hyperthyroidism. Each CDR3 is given with its conserved first and last residue. D genes are given only for firm matches. Clone size is shown for a subset of rows, as once, few, many or a class of expanded clone.

DNA,CDR3,V,size,D,J
TGTGCCAGCAGCCCATTTGGTGGTTCTGGAAACACCATATATTTT,CASSPFGGSGNTIYF,TRBV7-2,many,.,TRBJ1-3
TGTGCCAGCAGCTTAGTAGCCGGGGAGCTGTTTTTT,CASSLVAGELFF,TRBV5-5,.,.,TRBJ2-2
TGTGCCAGCAGTGGCGGACACCTAATGAACACTGAAGCTTTCTTT,CASSGGHLMNTEAFF,TRBV6-1,.,.,TRBJ1-1
TGCAGTGCTAGAGTTACAGGTGCGAACTCTGGAAACACCATATATTTT,CSARVTGANSGNTIYF,TRBV20-1,.,.,TRBJ1-3
TGTGCCAGCGGCCGAGGGACAGTGAACACTGAAGCTTTCTTT,CASGRGTVNTEAFF,TRBV19,many,TRBD1,TRBJ1-1
TGCGCCAGCAGCCGCGGGAGCGGGGGGGCCTACAATGAGCAGTTCTTC,CASSRGSGGAYNEQFF,TRBV4-3,.,TRBD2,TRBJ2-1
TGTGCCAGCAGTTATCCCGAACCAGGGTACGGTGGTCAGCCCCAGCATTTT,CASSYPEPGYGGQPQHF,TRBV6-2/TRBV6-3,many,.,TRBJ1-5
TGCAGCGTTGAAGGGGGGACAGGGGGCGAGGGCTATGGCTACACCTTC,CSVEGGTGGEGYGYTF,TRBV29-1,.,TRBD1,TRBJ1-2
TGTGCCAGCAGTCCGCAGGGGCGCAATGAAAAACTGTTTTTT,CASSPQGRNEKLFF,TRBV7-9,many,.,TRBJ1-4
TGTGCCAGCTCACCAACCTCGGCAGCCCGCGGGGACAATGAGCAGTTCTTC,CASSPTSAARGDNEQFF,TRBV18,many,.,TRBJ2-1
TGCAGTGCTAGAGCACCCCCAACTAATGAAAAACTGTTTTTT,CSARAPPTNEKLFF,TRBV20-1,many,.,TRBJ1-4
TGTGCCAGCAGCTTACAGGGCTTTATGGATGAGCAGTTCTTC,CASSLQGFMDEQFF,TRBV13,.,.,TRBJ2-1
TGTGCCAGCAGTGAAGGGTTGGGCGGGGAAGCCTCCTATGGCTACACCTTC,CASSEGLGGEASYGYTF,TRBV6-1,few,.,TRBJ1-2
TGTGCCAGCAGCTTAGGCAGGGCAGACCCGGGCTACACCTTC,CASSLGRADPGYTF,TRBV7-8,many,.,TRBJ1-2
TGTGCCAGCAGGGCCCGGGGGGCTTACTACGAGCAGTACTTC,CASRARGAYYEQYF,TRBV11-2,many,.,TRBJ2-7
TGTGCCAGCAGTTTGTTCGGTGGGAGCGATAACTATGGCTACACCTTC,CASSLFGGSDNYGYTF,TRBV28,.,.,TRBJ1-2
TGTGCCAGCAGCTTAGATTCGGGGGTCAATGAGCAGTTCTTC,CASSLDSGVNEQFF,TRBV11-2,many,.,TRBJ2-1
TGTGCCAGCAGCCCGTACAGGGCCGGGATTAAAAACATTCAGTACTTC,CASSPYRAGIKNIQYF,TRBV7-2,many,.,TRBJ2-4
TGTGCCTGGAGTGTGGGGACAGCCTCTCGGCAGCCCCAGCATTTT,CAWSVGTASRQPQHF,TRBV30,many,TRBD1,TRBJ1-5
TGTGCCAGCAGTGAACTGCCTACTCAGCCCCAGCATTTT,CASSELPTQPQHF,TRBV6-1,.,.,TRBJ1-5
TGTGCCAGCAACCTCGGGACTAGTCTCCTCCACGAGCAGTACTTC,CASNLGTSLLHEQYF,TRBV7-9,many,TRBD2,TRBJ2-7
TGTGCCAGCAGCTATCGGGTGGTGGGGGGGTCCTCCTACGAGCAGTACTTC,CASSYRVVGGSSYEQYF,TRBV7-2,many,TRBD2,TRBJ2-7
TGTGCCAGCAGCACAAGACAGGGGAACGAGCAGTACTTC,CASSTRQGNEQYF,TRBV7-2,.,TRBD1,TRBJ2-7
TGCAGTGCTAGAGAAGTCGGACAGGGGGCTTATGAGCAGTTCTTC,CSAREVGQGAYEQFF,TRBV20-1,many,TRBD1,TRBJ2-1
TGTGCCAGCAGCTTACAGGCTGCTGGAAACACCATATATTTT,CASSLQAAGNTIYF,TRBV11-2,many,.,TRBJ1-3
TGTGCCAGCAGAGGACAGGGGGACAATCAGCCCCAGCATTTT,CASRGQGDNQPQHF,TRBV6-2/TRBV6-3,many,TRBD1,TRBJ1-5
TGCGCCAGCAGCCTCCTGGGTTCAGGGCCATCATACGAGCAGTACTTC,CASSLLGSGPSYEQYF,TRBV4-3,.,.,TRBJ2-7
TGTGCCAGCAGCTTAGATAGTAGGGTCTCGGCCAGCTACACCTTC,CASSLDSRVSASYTF,TRBV7-8,many,.,TRBJ1-2
TGCAGTGCTTTCGACAGGGATTATAGCAATCAGCCCCAGCATTTT,CSAFDRDYSNQPQHF,TRBV20-1,many,TRBD1,TRBJ1-5
TGCGCCAGCAGCTTGGGACAGAAAAATGAAAAACTGTTTTTT,CASSLGQKNEKLFF,TRBV5-1,many,.,TRBJ1-4
TGTGCCAGCAGGGACAGAATTAATTCACCCCTCCACTTT,CASRDRINSPLHF,TRBV28,many,.,TRBJ1-6
TGTGCCAGCAGTTACTCAGGGTCTAATTCACCCCTCCACTTT,CASSYSGSNSPLHF,TRBV6-5,many,.,TRBJ1-6
TGTGCCCAGACGGGGAACACTGAAGCTTTCTTT,CAQTGNTEAFF,TRBV7-9,many,.,TRBJ1-1
TGTGCCTGGAGTGTACAGGGGGATGGCTACACCTTC,CAWSVQGDGYTF,TRBV30,many,TRBD1,TRBJ1-2
TGTGCCTGGACCAGGGGGGTCTCCTACAATGAGCAGTTCTTC,CAWTRGVSYNEQFF,TRBV30,.,.,TRBJ2-1
TGTGCCAGCAGCAACACGGGACAGAAAAACACTGAAGCTTTCTTT,CASSNTGQKNTEAFF,TRBV7-6,.,TRBD1,TRBJ1-1
TGTGCCTGGAGTTACAGCCAGGGGCGCGAGCAGTACTTC,CAWSYSQGREQYF,TRBV30,many,.,TRBJ2-7